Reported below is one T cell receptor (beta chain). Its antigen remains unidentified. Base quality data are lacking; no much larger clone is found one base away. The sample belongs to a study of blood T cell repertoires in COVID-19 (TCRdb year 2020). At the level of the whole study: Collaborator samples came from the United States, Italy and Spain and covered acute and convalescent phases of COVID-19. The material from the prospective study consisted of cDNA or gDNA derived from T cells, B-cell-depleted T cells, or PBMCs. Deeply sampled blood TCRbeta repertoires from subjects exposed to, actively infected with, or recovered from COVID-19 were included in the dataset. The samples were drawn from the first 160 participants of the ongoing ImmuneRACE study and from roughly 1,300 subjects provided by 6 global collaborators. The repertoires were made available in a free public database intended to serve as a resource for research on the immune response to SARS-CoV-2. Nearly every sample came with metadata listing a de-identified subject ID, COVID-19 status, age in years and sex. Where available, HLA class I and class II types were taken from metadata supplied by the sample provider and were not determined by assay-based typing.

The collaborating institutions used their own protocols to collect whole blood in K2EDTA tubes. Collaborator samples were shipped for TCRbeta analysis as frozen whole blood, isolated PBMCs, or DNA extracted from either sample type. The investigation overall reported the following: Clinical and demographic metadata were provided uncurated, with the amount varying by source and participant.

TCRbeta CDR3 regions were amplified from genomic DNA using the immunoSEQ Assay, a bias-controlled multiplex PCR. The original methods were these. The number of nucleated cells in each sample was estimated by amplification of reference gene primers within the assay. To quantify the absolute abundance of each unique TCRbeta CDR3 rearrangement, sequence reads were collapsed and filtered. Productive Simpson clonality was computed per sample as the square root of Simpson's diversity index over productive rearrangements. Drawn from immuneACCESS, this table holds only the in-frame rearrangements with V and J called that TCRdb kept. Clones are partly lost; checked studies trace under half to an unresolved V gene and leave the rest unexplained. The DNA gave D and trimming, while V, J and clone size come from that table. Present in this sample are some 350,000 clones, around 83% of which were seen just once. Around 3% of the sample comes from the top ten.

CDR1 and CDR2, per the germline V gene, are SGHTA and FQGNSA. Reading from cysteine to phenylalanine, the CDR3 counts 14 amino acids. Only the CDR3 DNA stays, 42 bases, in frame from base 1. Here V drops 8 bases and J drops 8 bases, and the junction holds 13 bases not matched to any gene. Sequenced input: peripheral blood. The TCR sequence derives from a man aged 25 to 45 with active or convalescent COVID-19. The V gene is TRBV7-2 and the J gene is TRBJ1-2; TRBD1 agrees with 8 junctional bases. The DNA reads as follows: TGTGCCAGCCAATCAGGGGGCAGCCAGTACGGCTACACCTTC. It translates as CASQSGGSQYGYTF.